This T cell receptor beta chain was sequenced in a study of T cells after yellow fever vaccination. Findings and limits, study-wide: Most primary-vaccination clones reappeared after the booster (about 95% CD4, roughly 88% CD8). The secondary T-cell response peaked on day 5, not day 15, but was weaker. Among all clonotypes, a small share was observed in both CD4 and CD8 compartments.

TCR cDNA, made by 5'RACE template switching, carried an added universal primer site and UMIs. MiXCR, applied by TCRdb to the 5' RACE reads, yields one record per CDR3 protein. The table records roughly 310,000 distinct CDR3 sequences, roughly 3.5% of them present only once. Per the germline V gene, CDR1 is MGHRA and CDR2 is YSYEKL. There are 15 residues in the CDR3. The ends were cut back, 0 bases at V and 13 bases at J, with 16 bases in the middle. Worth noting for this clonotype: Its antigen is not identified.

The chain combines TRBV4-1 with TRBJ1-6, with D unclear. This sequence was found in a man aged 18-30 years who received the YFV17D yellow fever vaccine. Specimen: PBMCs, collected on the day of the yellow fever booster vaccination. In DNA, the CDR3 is TGCGCCAGCAGCCAAGAACAAGGCCCCACTTCCCCCCTCCACTTT. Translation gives CASSQEQGPTSPLHF.